The entry below gives a single T cell receptor (beta chain) sequence along with its context. This entry belongs to a study of blood T cell repertoires in COVID-19. Study at large: The samples span acute and convalescent COVID-19 from the United States, Italy and Spain. T cells, B-cell-depleted T cells, or PBMCs provided the cDNA or gDNA that served as material.

Some clones are missing from TCRdb's copy, which holds only in-frame ones; the method was immunoSEQ multiplex PCR. This table has some 310,000 clones, roughly 90% appearing once. The TCR was taken from a woman aged 30 to 39 with COVID-19, enrolled during active disease. Sequences were obtained from peripheral blood.

The CDR3 DNA follows: TGTGCCAGCAACCCGGGACAGCGCAATCAGCCCCAGCATTTT. This codes for CASNPGQRNQPQHF. V is TRBV6-5 and J is TRBJ1-5; 7 bases agree with TRBD1. This CDR3 spans 14 amino acids. With 7 bases clipped from V and 2 bases from J, the junction kept 5 bases outside the gene matches. Germline lookup yields CDR1 MNHEY and CDR2 SVGAGI.